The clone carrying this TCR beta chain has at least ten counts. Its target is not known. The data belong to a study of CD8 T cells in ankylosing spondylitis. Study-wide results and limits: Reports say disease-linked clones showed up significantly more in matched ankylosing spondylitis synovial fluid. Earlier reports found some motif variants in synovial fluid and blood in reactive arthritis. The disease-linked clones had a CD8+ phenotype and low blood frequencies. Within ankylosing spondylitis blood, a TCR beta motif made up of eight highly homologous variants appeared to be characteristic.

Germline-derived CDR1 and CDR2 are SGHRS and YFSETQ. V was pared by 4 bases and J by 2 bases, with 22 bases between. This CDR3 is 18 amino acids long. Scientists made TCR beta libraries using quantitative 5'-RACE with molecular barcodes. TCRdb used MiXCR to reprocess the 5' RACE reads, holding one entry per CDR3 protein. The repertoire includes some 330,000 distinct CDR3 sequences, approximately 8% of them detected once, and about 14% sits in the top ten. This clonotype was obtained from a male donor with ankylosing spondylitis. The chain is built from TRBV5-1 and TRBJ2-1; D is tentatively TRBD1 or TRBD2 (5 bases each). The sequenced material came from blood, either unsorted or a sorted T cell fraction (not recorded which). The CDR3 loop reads CASSHPTGHRPPYNEQFF. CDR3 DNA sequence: TGCGCCAGCAGCCACCCGACGGGGCACCGACCTCCCTACAATGAGCAGTTCTTC. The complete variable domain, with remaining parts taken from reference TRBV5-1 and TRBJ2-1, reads KAGVTQTPRYLIKTRGQQVTLSCSPISGHRSVSWYQQTPGQGLQFLFEYFSETQRNKGNFPGRFSGRQFSNSRSEMNVSTLELGDSALYLCASSHPTGHRPPYNEQFFGPGTRLTVL.